The 21 T cell receptor beta chains below all came from one sample that was sequenced in a study of identical twins. Each CDR3 protein is one row after TCRdb ran MiXCR on the 5' RACE reads. The sample lists approximately 550,000 distinct CDR3 sequences; 20% to 25% were seen once. These same records also appear under a second study, on yellow fever vaccine responses in identical twins.

The sequenced sample was CD4+ T cells sorted from blood. Receptor source: a woman aged 18-29 years in good health.

The chain couples TRBV5-1 to TRBJ2-1; no clear D. Germline V CDR1 and CDR2: SGHRS, YFSETQ. V was shortened by 2 bases and J by 9 bases, with 18 bases between the two germline ends. The length of the CDR3 is 15 residues. The CDR3 coding sequence is TGCGCCAGCAGCTTAACCCTGGGCCCCACGGGTGAGCAGTTCTTC. Translating it yields CASSLTLGPTGEQFF.

At least ten counts were recorded for this clonotype. This rearrangement joins TRBV12-3 or TRBV12-4 to TRBJ1-6, with 11 bases that match TRBD1. Trimming removed 6 bases from V and 10 bases from J; junction bases left unmatched: 5. The length of the CDR3 is 14 residues. The CDR3 sequence: CASSWDRGKSPLHF. DNA of the CDR3: TGTGCCAGCAGCTGGGACAGGGGGAAATCACCCCTCCACTTT.

V gene TRBV29-1 combines with J gene TRBJ2-3; TRBD1 aligns across 9 bases. J was trimmed by 6 bases and V by 6 bases; bases with no gene match: 10. The CDR3 contains 14 residues. Germline CDR1 SQVTM, CDR2 ANQGSEA. The CDR3 nucleotides read TGCAGCGTATTAAAACAGGGGGCGGGTGATACGCAGTATTTT. Protein sequence: CSVLKQGAGDTQYF.

The chain has TRBV5-1 and TRBJ2-1; 8 nucleotides match TRBD2. V shed 0 bases and J 7 bases; nucleotides not matched to a gene: 9. This CDR3 comprises 16 residues. The germline CDR1 and CDR2 sequences are SGHRS and YFSETQ. Here the CDR3 reads CASSLGPAGVWNEQFF. CDR3 sequence (DNA): TGCGCCAGCAGCTTGGGGCCAGCGGGAGTGTGGAATGAGCAGTTCTTC.

The rearrangement links TRBV28 to TRBJ2-1, with D maybe TRBD1 (9 bases). V was clipped by 6 bases and J by 9 bases, with 24 bases between them. The CDR3 runs 16 residues. Germline V lookup: CDR1 MDHEN, CDR2 SYDVKM. CDR3 nucleotides: TGTGCCAGCAGCACGGGGGGGACAGGGTACCTCGGTGAGCAGTTCTTC. It specifies CASSTGGTGYLGEQFF.

CDR3 region: CASRNGQMDEQFF. The DNA for the CDR3 is TGTGCCAGTAGGAACGGACAGATGGATGAGCAGTTCTTC. This chain connects TRBV19 to TRBJ2-1, with D possibly being TRBD1 (6 bases). Trimming left V 6 bases short and J 8 bases short, with 14 bases between. This CDR3 has 13 residues. Germline V gene sequence: CDR1 LNHDA, CDR2 SQIVND (reference sequence).

This clonotype turned up a few times. V gene TRBV20-1 combines with J gene TRBJ2-1; D might be TRBD2 (5 bases). Looked up from germline, CDR1 is DFQATT and CDR2 is SNEGSKA (reference sequence). V was shortened by 3 bases and J by 4 bases, with 13 bases between the two germline ends. The CDR3 totals 14 residues. CDR3: CSASWTGKYNEQFF. As DNA, the CDR3 is TGCAGTGCTAGTTGGACTGGGAAATACAATGAGCAGTTCTTC.

V usage is TRBV4-1 and J usage is TRBJ2-1, with TRBD1 identical over 12 bases. Germline trimming cut 1 base from V and 5 bases from J; bases unmatched to any gene: 6. The CDR3 consists of 17 residues. The germline V gene has CDR1 MGHRA and CDR2 YSYEKL. The CDR3: CASSQVGRDRGHNEQFF. In nucleotides, the CDR3 is TGCGCCAGCAGCCAAGTAGGACGGGACAGGGGGCACAATGAGCAGTTCTTC.

The chain joins TRBV5-1 to TRBJ2-7; D ambiguous. V shed 4 bases and J shed 5 bases, with 16 bases lying between them. Germline CDR1 and CDR2: SGHRS and YFSETQ. CDR3 length equals 14 residues. In DNA, the CDR3 is TGCGCCAGCAGCCTATTGGGTTTTGAGAACGAGCAGTACTTC. Translation gives CASSLLGFENEQYF.

The rearrangement uses TRBV4-1 and TRBJ1-1; tentatively, D is TRBD1 (5 bases). This CDR3 is 12 amino acids long. Germline V gene lookup returns CDR1 MGHRA and CDR2 YSYEKL. V was cut by 0 bases and J by 11 bases, with 10 bases left in between. The CDR3 bases are TGCGCCAGCAGCCAAGATAGGAGGGGCGCTTTCTTT. Residues: CASSQDRRGAFF.

The gene calls are TRBV3-1 and TRBJ1-1; 8 positions agree with TRBD1. The germline V gene encodes CDR1 LGHDT and CDR2 YNNKEL (reference sequence). This CDR3 has 13 residues. After removal of 7 bases from V and 5 bases from J, the junction contained 6 bases not matched to a gene. The CDR3 here is CASTGGAGTEAFF. In DNA, the CDR3 is TGTGCCAGCACAGGGGGCGCAGGAACTGAAGCTTTCTTT. The variable domain in full, completed from reference TRBV3-1 and TRBJ1-1, reads DTAVSQTPKYLVTQMGNDKSIKCEQNLGHDTMYWYKQDSKKFLKIMFSYNNKELIINETVPNRFSPKSPDKAHLNLHINSLELGDSAVYFCASTGGAGTEAFFGQGTRLTVV.

This clonotype has just a few counts. V is TRBV24-1 and J is TRBJ2-1, with D unclear. This CDR3 has 15 amino acids. Germline V lookup: CDR1 KGHDR, CDR2 SFDVKD. The V end lost 5 bases, the J end lost 3 bases, and 13 bases lay between the germline ends. CDR3 coding DNA: TGTGCCACCAGTGGGAAACAGAGACTCTACAATGAGCAGTTCTTC. Protein sequence: CATSGKQRLYNEQFF.

The J gene is TRBJ2-7, the V gene TRBV2, with 9 bases fitting TRBD1. The germline gives CDR1 SNHLY, CDR2 FYNNEI. The CDR3 covers 13 residues. V gave up 6 bases and J gave up 5 bases; unmatched junction bases: 5. CDR3 DNA: TGTGCCAGCAGGGGACAGGGAGCCCACGAGCAGTACTTC. Translated: CASRGQGAHEQYF. The full variable domain, in which reference TRBV2 and TRBJ2-7 provide the parts outside the CDR3, is EPEVTQTPSHQVTQMGQEVILRCVPISNHLYFYWYRQILGQKVEFLVSFYNNEISEKSEIFDDQFSVERPDGSNFTLKIRSTKLEDSAMYFCASRGQGAHEQYFGPGTRLTVT.

This chain uses TRBV6-4 with TRBJ2-3; 11 nucleotides align to TRBD2. This CDR3 has 14 amino acids. The V segment lost 8 bases and the J segment 4 bases; nucleotides outside the gene matches: 5. From germline, CDR1 is MRHNA and CDR2 SNTAGT. CDR3 in amino acids: CASSTSGGADTQYF. Written as DNA, the CDR3 is TGTGCCAGCTCTACTAGCGGGGGTGCAGATACGCAGTATTTT.

This clonotype has only a few counts. The gene calls are TRBV6-2 or TRBV6-3 and TRBJ2-7, with 7 bases fitting TRBD2. The junction had 7 bases not matched to a gene; V was cut back by 3 bases and J by 5 bases. The CDR3 runs 14 residues. CDR1 is MNHEY and CDR2 is SVGEGT in the germline V gene. CDR3 residues: CASSYYRSGDEQYV. For the CDR3, the DNA is TGTGCCAGCAGTTATTATCGGAGCGGGGACGAGCAGTACGTC.

The V call is TRBV12-3 or TRBV12-4, the J call TRBJ2-2, with TRBD2 matching over 8 bases. The trim removed 6 bases at V and 3 bases at J, leaving 9 bases unmatched. This CDR3 has 16 residues. CDR3 sequence reads: CASRFRASGYTGELFF. The CDR3 nucleotides are TGTGCCAGCAGATTTAGGGCTAGCGGGTACACCGGGGAGCTGTTTTTT.

The chain carries TRBV2 and TRBJ2-3, with TRBD2 matching over 9 bases. Per germline, CDR1 SNHLY and CDR2 FYNNEI. With V trimmed by 1 base and J by 1 base, 6 bases remained unmatched. The CDR3 loop spans 17 amino acids. The CDR3 region is CASSEVRTSVGTDTQYF. Here the CDR3 DNA reads TGTGCCAGCAGTGAAGTGCGGACTAGCGTCGGCACAGATACGCAGTATTTT. Supplemented by reference TRBV2 and TRBJ2-3, the full variable domain reads EPEVTQTPSHQVTQMGQEVILRCVPISNHLYFYWYRQILGQKVEFLVSFYNNEISEKSEIFDDQFSVERPDGSNFTLKIRSTKLEDSAMYFCASSEVRTSVGTDTQYFGPGTRLTVL.

Only a few counts were recorded for this clonotype. The gene calls are TRBV5-1 and TRBJ2-1, with TRBD2 matching 8 bases. The V gene end was trimmed by 4 bases and the J gene end by 9 bases; junction bases not matched to a gene: 12. Germline loops: CDR1 SGHRS, CDR2 YFSETQ. The CDR3 is 15 amino acids. The CDR3 protein is CASSVLPGLETEQFF. The CDR3 nucleotides read TGCGCCAGCAGCGTTCTACCGGGACTAGAAACTGAGCAGTTCTTC.

CDR3 residues: CATSWGPKGETQYF. CDR3 nucleotides: TGTGCCACCAGCTGGGGACCGAAGGGGGAGACCCAGTACTTC. The chain is built from TRBV15 and TRBJ2-5; the D gene could be TRBD1 or TRBD2 (5 bases each). The V gene lost 5 bases and the J gene lost 5 bases, with 15 bases spanning the gap. The germline V gene has CDR1 LNHNV and CDR2 YYDKDF (reference sequence). The CDR3 has 14 amino acids.

The table lists this clonotype with a few counts. The rearrangement links TRBV12-3 or TRBV12-4 to TRBJ2-1; 7 nucleotides align to TRBD1. The CDR3 runs to 16 residues. The V and J ends lost 6 bases and 4 bases, in that order; junction bases with no gene match: 12. CDR3 amino acids: CASSPPTGLVYNEQFF. In DNA form, the CDR3 reads TGTGCCAGCAGCCCCCCGACAGGGTTGGTATACAATGAGCAGTTCTTC.

In this sample, this clonotype turned up a few times. The rearrangement joins TRBV11-2 to TRBJ2-7; no definite D call. This CDR3 comprises 15 residues. The germline V and J ends were trimmed by 7 bases and 3 bases, with 19 bases remaining between them. The germline V gene has CDR1 SGHAT and CDR2 FQNNGV. The CDR3 coding sequence is TGTGCCAGCACCACCCCAAGGACGGAACACTACGAGCAGTACTTC. Residues: CASTTPRTEHYEQYF.